These 7 T cell receptor beta chains share one sample of origin, sequenced in a study of graft-versus-host responses after intestinal transplantation. The method was immunoSEQ multiplex PCR; TCRdb's version includes in-frame clones alone and lacks a portion of them. This table has 20,000 to 25,000 clones, 40% appearing once. The starting material was alloreactive CD4+ T cells from a mixed lymphocyte reaction culture, obtained before intestinal transplant. As to subset: CFSE-low proliferating T cells sorted from roughly 6-day pre-transplant mixed lymphocyte reaction (GvH or HvG direction). These receptors were collected from a human patient who received an intestinal transplant.

V gene TRBV9 combines with J gene TRBJ2-1; 7 nucleotides align to TRBD2. CDR1 is SGDLS, CDR2 YYNGEE, per germline. The CDR3 totals 17 residues. With 2 bases clipped from V and 8 bases from J, the junction kept 16 bases outside the gene matches. The CDR3 sequence is CASSVGRGKGRLDEQFF. The CDR3 DNA is TGTGCCAGCAGCGTTGGGAGGGGAAAGGGAAGGTTGGATGAGCAGTTCTTC.

V is TRBV18 and J is TRBJ1-1; the match to TRBD1 covers 9 bases. V lost 3 bases, J lost 1 base, and 3 bases stayed unmatched. The CDR3 totals 15 residues. The germline V gene encodes CDR1 KGHSH and CDR2 LQKENI. The CDR3 region has the DNA TGTGCCAGCTCACCCGCGGACAGGGGGAACACTGAAGCTTTCTTT. Its protein product is CASSPADRGNTEAFF.

This clone was seen only a few times. V gene TRBV4-2 combines with J gene TRBJ2-1, with 9 bases matching TRBD2. The CDR3 loop spans 15 amino acids. Looked up from germline, CDR1 is LGHNA and CDR2 is YNFKEQ. J was trimmed by 5 bases and V by 4 bases; bases with no gene match: 6. The CDR3 coding sequence is TGTGCCAGCAGCCCTTTGATAGCGGGAGACAATGAGCAGTTCTTC. Its translation: CASSPLIAGDNEQFF.

There are a few counts of this clone. This rearrangement joins TRBV4-2 to TRBJ1-1, with D possibly matching TRBD1 (6 bases). The V gene's germline CDR1 is LGHNA and CDR2 YNFKEQ. V dropped 0 bases and J dropped 3 bases, with 11 bases sitting between them. The CDR3 sequence is 15 residues long. The DNA for the CDR3 is TGTGCCAGCAGCCAAGATCTCAGGGGAGACACTGAAGCTTTCTTT. This sequence encodes CASSQDLRGDTEAFF.

The chain recombines TRBV19 with TRBJ2-5, with 7 bases that match TRBD1. This CDR3 is 13 amino acids long. The trim removed 6 bases at V and 4 bases at J, leaving 5 bases unmatched. CDR1 is LNHDA and CDR2 is SQIVND in the germline V gene (reference sequence). The CDR3 bases are TGTGCCAGTAGAAGACAGGGCGGAGAGACCCAGTACTTC. As protein: CASRRQGGETQYF.

This clone was detected only a few times. V usage is TRBV19 and J usage is TRBJ1-6, with 9 bases identical to TRBD1. The J segment lost 2 bases and the V segment lost 7 bases, leaving 3 bases of the junction unmatched. CDR3 size: 15 residues. The germline gives CDR1 LNHDA, CDR2 SQIVND (reference sequence). The DNA of the CDR3 is TGTGCCAGTACCCGGACAGGGGCCTATAATTCACCCCTCCACTTT. This codes for CASTRTGAYNSPLHF.

This sequence joins TRBV6-1 and TRBJ1-5; D call uncertain. Trimming pared 1 base from V and 4 bases from J, leaving 11 bases between. The germline CDR1 and CDR2 sequences are MNHNS and SASEGT. The length of the CDR3 is 15 residues. The CDR3 here is CASSEGPSGNQPQHF. The CDR3 nucleotides read TGTGCCAGCAGTGAAGGCCCCTCGGGGAATCAGCCCCAGCATTTT.